The 23 T cell receptor beta chains reported below all come from one sample, sequenced in a study of identical twins. MiXCR, run by TCRdb on the 5' RACE reads, gives a single entry per CDR3 protein. Here the sample spans about 220,000 distinct CDR3 sequences, roughly 7.5% being singletons. These same records also appear under a second study, on yellow fever vaccine responses in identical twins.

What was sequenced was memory (CD45RO+) T cells sorted from blood. The receptors here all came from a woman in her late teens or twenties in good health.

This clonotype has ten or more counts. The chain has TRBV7-2 and TRBJ2-7; tentatively, D is TRBD1 or TRBD2 (5 bases each). The CDR3 loop spans 15 amino acids. V lost 5 bases to trimming and J lost 2 bases, with 16 bases between them. CDR1 is SGHTA, CDR2 FQGNSA, per germline. This chain's CDR3 is CASSASGTETYEQYF. The CDR3 bases are TGTGCCAGCAGCGCCTCCGGGACGGAGACCTACGAGCAGTACTTC. Variable domain in full (rest from reference TRBV7-2 and TRBJ2-7): GAGVSQSPSNKVTEKGKDVELRCDPISGHTALYWYRQSLGQGLEFLIYFQGNSAPDKSGLPSDRFSAERTGGSVSTLTIQRTQQEDSAVYLCASSASGTETYEQYFGPGTRLTVT.

This clonotype has at least ten counts. The chain combines TRBV29-1 with TRBJ1-5, with D possibly being TRBD1 (5 bases). The CDR3 length is 14 residues. Trimming removed 7 bases from V and 3 bases from J, with 16 bases in between. Germline lookup yields CDR1 SQVTM and CDR2 ANQGSEA. The CDR3 DNA reads as TGCAGCGCCGGGGGTACCGGGGACAATCAGCCCCAGCATTTT. Translated, it gives CSAGGTGDNQPQHF.

Ten or more counts support this clonotype. The chain links TRBV12-3 or TRBV12-4 to TRBJ1-4, with D possibly TRBD1 on 5 matching bases. CDR3 length: 18 residues. Trimming removed 6 bases from V and 5 bases from J, with 25 bases in between. CDR3 amino acids: CASSHRGIVRSPNEKLFF. The CDR3 coding sequence is TGTGCCAGCAGCCACCGGGGCATAGTACGCAGTCCAAATGAAAAACTGTTTTTT.

The chain uses TRBV25-1 and TRBJ2-6; D call uncertain. V dropped 7 bases and J dropped 4 bases, with 14 bases sitting between them. CDR3 size: 15 residues. Germline V CDR1 and CDR2: MGHDK, SYGVNS. The CDR3 DNA sequence: TGTGCCAGCATGTCTACGTTGGCAGGGGCCAACGTCCTGACTTTC. It translates to CASMSTLAGANVLTF.

The rearrangement uses TRBV27 and TRBJ2-1; D not resolved. The CDR3 totals 13 residues. Germline CDR1 and CDR2: MNHEY and SMNVEV (reference sequence). V was clipped by 9 bases and J by 3 bases, with 12 bases between them. The CDR3 DNA sequence: TGTGCCAGTCAGACACCTCTCTACAATGAGCAGTTCTTC. Encoded protein: CASQTPLYNEQFF.

A few counts support this clonotype. The chain recombines TRBV7-2 with TRBJ1-2; D unclear. From germline, CDR1 is SGHTA and CDR2 FQGNSA. The CDR3 has 14 residues. With 0 bases removed from V and 4 bases from J, the gap between germline ends came to 9 bases. CDR3 nucleotides: TGTGCCAGCAGCTTAGCCACAACCCTCTATGGCTACACCTTC. It codes for CASSLATTLYGYTF. Full variable domain (missing parts from reference TRBV7-2 and TRBJ1-2): GAGVSQSPSNKVTEKGKDVELRCDPISGHTALYWYRQSLGQGLEFLIYFQGNSAPDKSGLPSDRFSAERTGGSVSTLTIQRTQQEDSAVYLCASSLATTLYGYTFGSGTRLTVV.

The chain recombines TRBV5-1 with TRBJ2-3, with D perhaps TRBD2 (5 bases). This CDR3 is 16 amino acids long. Per germline, CDR1 SGHRS and CDR2 YFSETQ. The V end was cut by 2 bases, the J end by 6 bases, with 19 bases between. CDR3 DNA: TGCGCCAGCAGCTTAGCGGACCGAGGGCTGGAGGATACGCAGTATTTT. Its translation: CASSLADRGLEDTQYF.

A few counts support this clonotype. The CDR3 bases are TGCGCCAGCAGCGGCGGGACTGAGATTTACAATGAGCAGTTCTTC. This translates into CASSGGTEIYNEQFF. V and J are TRBV5-1 and TRBJ2-1; TRBD2 is a possible D gene (6 bases). Germline CDR1 SGHRS, CDR2 YFSETQ. V lost 4 bases and J lost 4, with 15 bases in between. CDR3 length equals 15 residues.

This clonotype was counted many times. The V and J genes are TRBV11-2 and TRBJ2-1; D may match TRBD1 or TRBD2 (5 bases each). Trimming removed 3 bases at V and 3 bases at J, with 15 bases between. CDR1 SGHAT and CDR2 FQNNGV come from the germline V gene. This CDR3 comprises 16 residues. The CDR3 DNA reads as TGTGCCAGCAGCTTGGCTGGGGGACGGATCTACAATGAGCAGTTCTTC. Residues: CASSLAGGRIYNEQFF.

This clonotype has just a few counts. The chain couples TRBV5-1 to TRBJ2-1; 16 nucleotides align to TRBD2. CDR1 is SGHRS, CDR2 YFSETQ, per germline. The length of the CDR3 is 18 residues. With V trimmed by 4 bases and J by 7 bases, 11 bases remained unmatched. The CDR3 loop reads CASSATGTSGRALNEQFF. DNA for the CDR3: TGCGCCAGCAGCGCAACCGGGACTAGCGGGAGGGCCCTTAATGAGCAGTTCTTC.

This clonotype occurred many times. This chain joins TRBV7-8 and TRBJ1-1, with D perhaps TRBD1 (5 bases). Germline lookup yields CDR1 SGHVS and CDR2 FQNEAQ. V lost 5 bases and J 4 bases, leaving 14 bases between the germline ends. The CDR3 is 14 amino acids. CDR3: CASSPRPGTTEAFF. CDR3 DNA sequence: TGTGCCAGCAGCCCCCGGCCGGGGACCACTGAAGCTTTCTTT.

There are a few counts of this clonotype. V is TRBV6-4 and J is TRBJ2-2; D uncertain. The CDR3 contains 15 residues. CDR1 MRHNA and CDR2 SNTAGT come from the germline V gene. V was pared by 6 bases and J by 1 base, with 12 bases between. In DNA form, the CDR3 reads TGTGCCAGCAGCCCCAGCGAGATGAACACCGGGGAGCTGTTTTTT. Amino acid sequence: CASSPSEMNTGELFF.

The chain is built from TRBV20-1 and TRBJ2-3, with D possibly called TRBD1 or TRBD2 (5 bases each). Germline-derived CDR1 and CDR2 are DFQATT and SNEGSKA (reference sequence). CDR3 length: 17 amino acids. V lost 2 bases and J 0 bases, leaving 18 bases between the germline ends. CDR3 region: CSARSYGDVASTDTQYF. In DNA form, the CDR3 reads TGCAGTGCTAGATCTTATGGGGACGTGGCTAGCACAGATACGCAGTATTTT.

This clonotype was recorded many times. The rearrangement uses TRBV24-1 and TRBJ2-6, with TRBD2 as a possible D gene (6 bases). The CDR3 is 16 amino acids. Germline V gives CDR1 KGHDR, CDR2 SFDVKD. The germline V and J ends were trimmed by 3 bases and 3 bases, with 11 bases remaining between them. The CDR3 loop reads CATSDHREDGANVLTF. CDR3 sequence (DNA): TGTGCCACCAGTGATCATAGGGAGGATGGGGCCAACGTCCTGACTTTC.

This clonotype was seen a few times. The rearrangement uses TRBV12-3 or TRBV12-4 and TRBJ1-5; 7 bases agree with TRBD1. This CDR3 is built from 15 residues. Trimming at V came to 2 bases and at J to 3 bases, leaving 4 bases not matched to a gene. The CDR3, as DNA: TGTGCCAGCAGTTTACCGGACAGGTTCAATCAGCCCCAGCATTTT. This encodes CASSLPDRFNQPQHF.

This clonotype was detected a few times. Here the CDR3 reads CASSLNLAGVSEQYF. For the CDR3, the DNA is TGTGCCAGCAGCTTAAACCTAGCGGGAGTCTCCGAGCAGTACTTC. The gene calls are TRBV13 and TRBJ2-7, with TRBD2 matching 10 bases. After removal of 2 bases from V and 6 bases from J, the junction contained 7 bases not matched to a gene. Germline V gives CDR1 PRHDT, CDR2 FYEKMQ (reference sequence). The CDR3 has 15 amino acids. The complete variable domain, with remaining parts taken from reference TRBV13 and TRBJ2-7, reads AAGVIQSPRHLIKEKRETATLKCYPIPRHDTVYWYQQGPGQDPQFLISFYEKMQSDKGSIPDRFSAQQFSDYHSELNMSSLELGDSALYFCASSLNLAGVSEQYFGPGTRLTVT.

The chain has TRBV10-3 and TRBJ2-5; D assignment may be TRBD1 or TRBD2 (5 bases each). CDR1 ENHRY and CDR2 SYGVKD come from the germline V gene. CDR3 length: 12 residues. Trimming left V 10 bases short and J 4 bases short, with 13 bases between. CDR3 nucleotides: TGTGCCACCCGGCTTGGGGGAGAGACCCAGTACTTC. Translating it yields CATRLGGETQYF.

The genes are TRBV28 and TRBJ1-5; the match to TRBD1 covers 9 bases. The CDR3 extends over 15 amino acids. Germline lookup yields CDR1 MDHEN and CDR2 SYDVKM. Trimming cost V 7 bases and J 7 bases; bases outside gene matches: 11. The CDR3: CASIHRGRRWQPQHF. The CDR3 coding sequence is TGTGCCAGCATCCACAGGGGGCGCCGGTGGCAGCCCCAGCATTTT.

The chain couples TRBV9 to TRBJ2-1; D is ambiguous. The CDR3 covers 15 residues. Germline CDR1 and CDR2: SGDLS and YYNGEE. V was shortened by 4 bases and J by 0 bases, with 11 bases between the two germline ends. DNA for the CDR3: TGTGCCAGCAGCCTAAACGGCCTCTCCTACAATGAGCAGTTCTTC. This sequence encodes CASSLNGLSYNEQFF.

This clonotype was seen only a few times. V is TRBV7-2 and J is TRBJ1-5; 9 nucleotides match TRBD1. V was pared by 4 bases and J by 4 bases, with 5 bases of the junction left unmatched. The CDR3 runs 15 residues. Germline CDR1 and CDR2: SGHTA and FQGNSA. CDR3 loop: CASSSGQGKNQPQHF. In DNA form, the CDR3 reads TGTGCCAGCAGCTCCGGACAGGGGAAAAATCAGCCCCAGCATTTT.

The chain is built from TRBV5-6 and TRBJ2-6; possible D gene TRBD1, 6 bases. V lost 4 bases to trimming and J lost 0 bases, with 20 bases between them. Germline-derived CDR1 and CDR2 are SGHDT and YYEEEE. The CDR3 length is 19 residues. The DNA for the CDR3 is TGTGCCAGCAGCCCCACCGACAGGCCGACCCTCTCTGGGGCCAACGTCCTGACTTTC. The encoded protein is CASSPTDRPTLSGANVLTF.

The sample holds many counts of this clonotype. This chain connects TRBV7-9 to TRBJ2-4; 7 bases fit TRBD1. V trimming: 2 bases; J trimming: 1 base; junction bases outside the gene matches: 5. Germline assignment: CDR1 SEHNR and CDR2 FQNEAQ (reference sequence). The CDR3 totals 16 residues. CDR3 in DNA: TGTGCCAGCAGCTTATATACAGGGGTGGCCAAAAACATTCAGTACTTC. It is translated as CASSLYTGVAKNIQYF.

Many counts were recorded for this clonotype. This chain links TRBV25-1 with TRBJ2-5; maybe TRBD2 (6 bases). Germline CDR1 reads MGHDK; CDR2 reads SYGVNS. CDR3 length equals 15 residues. The germline V and J ends were trimmed by 1 base and 5 bases, with 14 bases remaining between them. The CDR3 loop is CASSESSGAGETQYF. CDR3 in DNA: TGTGCCAGCAGTGAATCTTCGGGAGCGGGTGAGACCCAGTACTTC.